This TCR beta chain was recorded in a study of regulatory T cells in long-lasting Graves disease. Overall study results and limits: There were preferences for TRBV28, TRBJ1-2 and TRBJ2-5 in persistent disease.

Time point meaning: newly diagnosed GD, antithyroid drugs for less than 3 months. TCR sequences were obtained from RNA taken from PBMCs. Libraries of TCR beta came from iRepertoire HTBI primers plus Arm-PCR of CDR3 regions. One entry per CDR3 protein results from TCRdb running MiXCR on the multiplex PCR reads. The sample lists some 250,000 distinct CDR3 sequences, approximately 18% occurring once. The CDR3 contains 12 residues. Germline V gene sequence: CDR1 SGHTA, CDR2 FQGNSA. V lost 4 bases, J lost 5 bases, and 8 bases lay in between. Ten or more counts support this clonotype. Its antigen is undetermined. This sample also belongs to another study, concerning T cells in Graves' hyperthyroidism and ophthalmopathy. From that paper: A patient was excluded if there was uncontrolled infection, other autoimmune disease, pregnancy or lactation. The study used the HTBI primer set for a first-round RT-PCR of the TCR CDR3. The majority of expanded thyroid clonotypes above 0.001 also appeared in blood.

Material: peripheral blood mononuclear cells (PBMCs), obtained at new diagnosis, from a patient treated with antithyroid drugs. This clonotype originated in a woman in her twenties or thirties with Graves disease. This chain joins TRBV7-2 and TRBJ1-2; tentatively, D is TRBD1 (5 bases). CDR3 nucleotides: TGTGCCAGCAGCTCCGGGGCTTATGGCTACACCTTC. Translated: CASSSGAYGYTF.